The rows below give T cell receptor beta chains drawn from one sample of a study of identical twins. TCRdb reanalysed the 5' RACE reads using MiXCR and keeps one entry per CDR3 protein. The table shows about 220,000 distinct CDR3 sequences, with less than 9.5% occurring only once. The source material was memory (CD45RO+) T cells sorted from blood. The receptors were gathered from a young woman in good health. The CDR3 runs from the conserved cysteine through the conserved F or W.

TRBV18	TRBJ2-2	CASSFPFRPTGELFF
TRBV6-5	TRBJ1-2	CASSYSRGDYGYTF
TRBV10-3	TRBJ2-5	CAISARGAEFKETQYF
TRBV11-3	TRBJ2-3	CASRLVAGTDTQYF
TRBV20-1	TRBJ2-3	CSAPGAVSSTDTQYF
TRBV20-1	TRBJ2-3	CSASQREGGTDTQYF
TRBV23-1	TRBJ1-2	CASSPGTPRTFNYGYTF
TRBV6-8	TRBJ2-7	CARQGQVSYEQYF
TRBV30	TRBJ2-1	CAWTEYNEQFF
TRBV5-5	TRBJ2-1	CASSFLTGGSYNEQFF
TRBV20-1	TRBJ1-2	CSARDFEGSNYGYTF
TRBV20-1	TRBJ1-1	CSASFRDTEAFF
TRBV20-1	TRBJ2-1	CSASGLAGADEQFF
TRBV3-1	TRBJ1-5	CASSQGSNQPQHF
TRBV28	TRBJ2-7	CASSYPGTGEQYF